The 31 T cell receptor beta chains below come from one sample, sequenced in a study of T cells in Graves' hyperthyroidism and ophthalmopathy. TCR beta CDR3 region amplification was performed from RNA transcripts. HTBI primers were employed in a first-round RT-PCR of the TCR CDR3. Using its own MiXCR run on the multiplex PCR reads, TCRdb lists one record per CDR3 protein. The table includes 270,000 or so distinct CDR3 sequences, 20% to 30% detected once. The material sequenced was blood. These receptors all come from a man between 35 and 55 years old with Graves' hyperthyroidism that later progressed to Graves' ophthalmopathy.

This chain joins TRBV7-2 and TRBJ2-4, with TRBD2 matching 11 bases. The ends lost 5 bases at V and 3 bases at J; junction bases unmatched: 6. The germline CDR1 and CDR2 sequences are SGHTA and FQGNSA. The CDR3 is 16 amino acids. CDR3 sequence (DNA): TGTGCCAGCAGCCCTACTAGCGGGAGACACAAAAACATTCAGTACTTC. This sequence encodes CASSPTSGRHKNIQYF. The entire variable domain, with the rest obtained from reference TRBV7-2 and TRBJ2-4, is as follows: GAGVSQSPSNKVTEKGKDVELRCDPISGHTALYWYRQSLGQGLEFLIYFQGNSAPDKSGLPSDRFSAERTGGSVSTLTIQRTQQEDSAVYLCASSPTSGRHKNIQYFGAGTRLSVL.

This clonotype was observed a single time. The gene calls are TRBV7-9 and TRBJ2-7; D call uncertain. Trimming removed 3 bases from V and 2 bases from J, with 5 bases in between. CDR3 size: 12 residues. Germline assignment: CDR1 SEHNR and CDR2 FQNEAQ (reference sequence). Written as DNA, the CDR3 is TGTGCCAGCAGCTTCGAGCCCTACGAGCAGTACTTC. Translated: CASSFEPYEQYF.

There are many counts of this clonotype. The chain is built from TRBV12-3 or TRBV12-4 and TRBJ1-5; 9 bases match TRBD1. This CDR3 has 14 residues. With 5 bases clipped from V and 6 bases from J, the junction kept 5 bases outside the gene matches. In DNA form, the CDR3 reads TGTGCCAGCAGTGAAACAGGGGGCACTCAGCCCCAGCATTTT. Translating it yields CASSETGGTQPQHF.

The chain employs TRBV20-1 and TRBJ1-2; 8 nucleotides match TRBD1. CDR1 DFQATT and CDR2 SNEGSKA come from the germline V gene (reference sequence). With 0 bases clipped from V and 6 bases from J, the junction kept 6 bases outside the gene matches. The CDR3 consists of 14 residues. The CDR3 sequence is CSAREQGAWHGYTF. DNA of the CDR3: TGCAGTGCTAGAGAGCAGGGGGCTTGGCATGGCTACACCTTC.

The chain joins TRBV6-2 or TRBV6-3 to TRBJ1-2; perhaps TRBD1 as D (6 bases). V shed 10 bases and J shed 6 bases, with 9 bases lying between them. Germline-derived CDR1 and CDR2 are MNHEY and SVGEGT. This CDR3 is 10 amino acids long. CDR3 nucleotide sequence: TGTGCCACAGGGGACGATGGCTACACCTTC. Translating it yields CATGDDGYTF.

The CDR3 sequence is CASSGSQGTEGNTIYF. CDR3 nucleotide sequence: TGTGCCAGCAGCGGCTCTCAAGGGACAGAAGGAAACACCATATATTTT. The V gene is TRBV9, the J gene TRBJ1-3, with 7 nucleotides matching TRBD1. The V gene end was trimmed by 3 bases and the J gene end by 4 bases; junction bases not matched to a gene: 10. The CDR3 spans 16 residues. The germline V gene encodes CDR1 SGDLS and CDR2 YYNGEE.

This clonotype was found many times. This chain connects TRBV12-3 or TRBV12-4 to TRBJ1-5; D call uncertain. Trimming pared 3 bases from V and 5 bases from J, leaving 14 bases between. The CDR3 is 15 amino acids. DNA for the CDR3: TGTGCCAGCAGTTTTTCGGCGGGAGGCGATCAGCCCCAGCATTTT. Translated, it gives CASSFSAGGDQPQHF.

This clonotype was seen ten or more times. The chain uses TRBV28 and TRBJ1-2; tentative D call: TRBD1 (6 bases). The CDR3 spans 15 residues. The V end lost 6 bases, the J end lost 3 bases, and 17 bases lay between the germline ends. Per the germline V gene, CDR1 is MDHEN and CDR2 is SYDVKM. CDR3 DNA: TGTGCCAGCAGGACAGGCCACTCGTCTTACTATGGCTACACCTTC. The encoded protein is CASRTGHSSYYGYTF.

This clonotype was detected ten times or more. J is TRBJ1-5 and V is TRBV19; a possible D gene is TRBD1 (5 bases). Trimming took off 6 bases at V and 5 bases at J, with 11 bases between the two ends. Looked up from germline, CDR1 is LNHDA and CDR2 is SQIVND (reference sequence). The CDR3 spans 13 residues. In nucleotides, the CDR3 is TGTGCCAGTAGAGAACAGGCAGATCAGCCCCAGCATTTT. It encodes CASREQADQPQHF.

This clonotype was picked up many times. This chain connects TRBV6-1 to TRBJ2-7; D ambiguous. The germline CDR1 and CDR2 sequences are MNHNS and SASEGT. This CDR3 is 16 amino acids long. Trimming left V 2 bases short and J 0 bases short, with 14 bases between. CDR3 in amino acids: CASSEYDSTSSYEQYF. The CDR3 DNA reads TGTGCCAGCAGTGAATACGACTCCACGAGCTCCTACGAGCAGTACTTC.

This clonotype was counted at least ten times. The chain employs TRBV20-1 and TRBJ1-5, with D hard to call. Germline V gene sequence: CDR1 DFQATT, CDR2 SNEGSKA (reference sequence). The germline V and J ends were trimmed by 1 base and 6 bases, with 10 bases remaining between them. The CDR3 sequence is 13 residues long. The CDR3 sequence is CSARVQQSQPQHF. For the CDR3, the DNA is TGCAGTGCTAGAGTTCAACAGAGTCAGCCCCAGCATTTT.

This clonotype has at least ten counts. This chain uses TRBV4-1 with TRBJ1-1, with D perhaps TRBD1 (6 bases). The CDR3 spans 15 residues. Trimming shortened V by 4 bases and J by 2 bases, and 14 bases separated the two germline ends. Germline V gene lookup returns CDR1 MGHRA and CDR2 YSYEKL. Here the CDR3 DNA reads TGCGCCAGCAGCCGAGGGGACAACCTTAACACTGAAGCTTTCTTT. Translation gives CASSRGDNLNTEAFF.

The V and J genes are TRBV6-5 and TRBJ1-2; weak D call: TRBD1 (6 bases). V shed 0 bases and J shed 0 bases, with 8 bases lying between them. The CDR3 is made up of 15 amino acids. Germline-derived CDR1 and CDR2 are MNHEY and SVGAGI. This chain's CDR3 is CASSYSTGANYGYTF. The CDR3 region has the DNA TGTGCCAGCAGTTACTCGACAGGAGCTAACTATGGCTACACCTTC.

Many counts were recorded for this clonotype. The chain couples TRBV20-1 to TRBJ1-1, with D tentatively TRBD1 (6 bases). V was trimmed by 3 bases and J by 5 bases, leaving 19 bases between them. Germline values: CDR1 DFQATT, CDR2 SNEGSKA (reference sequence). This CDR3 is 15 amino acids long. This CDR3 is CSARGRGARETEAFF. In DNA, the CDR3 is TGCAGTGCTAGGGGAAGGGGGGCGAGGGAAACTGAAGCTTTCTTT.

This clonotype occurred many times. The chain recombines TRBV19 with TRBJ2-7; 8 positions match TRBD2. The germline gives CDR1 LNHDA, CDR2 SQIVND (reference sequence). J gave up 6 bases and V 1 base, and 2 bases lay outside the gene matches. This CDR3 has 13 amino acids. CDR3 in DNA: TGTGCCAGTAGTATAGTCGGGGGGGCCGAGCAGTACTTC. Its translation is CASSIVGGAEQYF.

This clonotype was counted only a few times. The rearrangement uses TRBV6-1 and TRBJ2-5; D tentatively reads TRBD1 or TRBD2 (5 bases each). The V end lost 3 bases, the J end lost 5 bases, and 13 bases lay between the germline ends. The CDR3 totals 14 residues. Germline V lookup: CDR1 MNHNS, CDR2 SASEGT. The CDR3 loop is CASSEGRRMETQYF. In DNA, the CDR3 is TGTGCCAGCAGTGAGGGACGGAGGATGGAGACCCAGTACTTC.

In its sample, this clonotype was seen many times. This chain uses TRBV29-1 with TRBJ2-7; D remains ambiguous. The CDR3 is made up of 13 amino acids. The germline CDR1 and CDR2 sequences are SQVTM and ANQGSEA. Trimming removed 6 bases at V and 1 base at J, with 13 bases between. CDR3 loop: CSVKTTTSYEQYF. The CDR3 coding sequence is TGCAGCGTGAAGACGACAACTTCCTACGAGCAGTACTTC.

This clonotype was counted at least ten times. This chain uses TRBV6-4 with TRBJ1-2, with D hard to call. V was pared by 2 bases and J by 0 bases, with 16 bases between. Germline CDR1 and CDR2: MRHNA and SNTAGT. The CDR3 is 17 amino acids. The CDR3 sequence: CASSDEPVMVANYGYTF. Written as DNA, the CDR3 is TGTGCCAGCAGTGACGAGCCTGTTATGGTAGCTAACTATGGCTACACCTTC.

The rearrangement uses TRBV3-1 and TRBJ2-7, with D unclear. V lost 0 bases to trimming and J lost 3 bases, with 12 bases between them. Germline assignment: CDR1 LGHDT and CDR2 YNNKEL (reference sequence). This CDR3 is 15 amino acids long. The CDR3 nucleotides read TGTGCCAGCAGCCAAGACGGAGCCCCAATCTACGAGCAGTACTTC. Translation gives CASSQDGAPIYEQYF.

This clonotype was observed many times. This chain uses TRBV4-1 with TRBJ2-7, with D perhaps being TRBD1 or TRBD2 (6 bases each). CDR1 and CDR2 (germline): MGHRA, YSYEKL. The ends were cut back, 4 bases at V and 6 bases at J, with 13 bases in the middle. This CDR3 has 13 amino acids. CDR3 in DNA: TGCGCCAGCAGCCTAGAGGGGGGCGTCGAGCAGTACTTC. Residues: CASSLEGGVEQYF.

The V call is TRBV7-2, the J call TRBJ2-5; 7 nucleotides line up with TRBD1. Trimming took 5 bases from V and 1 from J; bases not matched to a gene: 10. The germline gives CDR1 SGHTA, CDR2 FQGNSA. This CDR3 comprises 16 residues. CDR3 sequence (DNA): TGTGCCAGCAGCCTAGGGAGAAACAGGGGCCAAGAGACCCAGTACTTC. Residues: CASSLGRNRGQETQYF.

Ten or more counts support this clonotype. The V and J genes are TRBV10-3 and TRBJ1-2; the match to TRBD1 covers 9 bases. The ends lost 3 bases at V and 2 bases at J; junction bases unmatched: 4. CDR1 is ENHRY and CDR2 is SYGVKD in the germline V gene. There are 15 residues in the CDR3. DNA of the CDR3: TGTGCCATCAGTGATGTGACAGGGGGGAACTATGGCTACACCTTC. It is translated as CAISDVTGGNYGYTF.

This clonotype appeared many times. The V gene is TRBV6-2 or TRBV6-3, the J gene TRBJ1-1; D unresolved. V was pared by 7 bases and J by 0 bases, with 9 bases between. CDR3 length: 13 residues. Germline CDR1 reads MNHEY; CDR2 reads SVGEGT. The CDR3 sequence: CASMFGMNTEAFF. The DNA of the CDR3 is TGTGCCAGCATGTTCGGCATGAACACTGAAGCTTTCTTT.

This rearrangement joins TRBV11-2 to TRBJ1-2; no definite D call. The CDR3 is made up of 16 amino acids. Looked up from germline, CDR1 is SGHAT and CDR2 is FQNNGV. The V end lost 1 base, the J end lost 3 bases, and 15 bases lay between the germline ends. Here the CDR3 DNA reads TGTGCCAGCAGCTTAGGGTCTGGGAGATCGGACTATGGCTACACCTTC. It is translated as CASSLGSGRSDYGYTF.

The genes are TRBV30 and TRBJ2-7, with a tentative D call TRBD2 (6 bases). V lost 2 bases to trimming and J lost 3 bases, with 11 bases between them. CDR1 and CDR2 from the germline V gene are GTSNPN and SVGIG (reference sequence). The CDR3 length is 13 residues. The CDR3 spells CAWSTGLHYEQYF. The CDR3 DNA reads as TGTGCCTGGAGTACGGGACTCCACTACGAGCAGTACTTC.

This clonotype was seen just once. The chain carries TRBV15 and TRBJ1-1, with TRBD1 as a possible D gene (6 bases). Between the trimmed V and J ends, which lost 5 bases and 4 bases, there was a span of 14 bases. This CDR3 contains 14 residues. Germline V CDR1 and CDR2: LNHNV, YYDKDF (reference sequence). For the CDR3, the DNA is TGTGCCACCAGCGGCAGGGGTGAGGGCACTGAAGCTTTCTTT. This translates into CATSGRGEGTEAFF.

This clonotype has a count of ten or more. The chain uses TRBV28 and TRBJ1-3; D is uncertain. V was cut by 3 bases and J by 3 bases, with 12 bases left in between. In germline, CDR1 is MDHEN, CDR2 SYDVKM. The CDR3 spans 15 residues. CDR3 sequence reads: CASSFQAVDGNTIYF. CDR3 nucleotide sequence: TGTGCCAGCAGTTTTCAGGCTGTGGATGGAAACACCATATATTTT.

The chain combines TRBV6-2 or TRBV6-3 with TRBJ2-7, with 8 bases identical to TRBD2. Losses at the gene ends were 2 bases for V and 0 bases for J; bases not matched to a gene: 9. This CDR3 has 17 amino acids. Per the germline V gene, CDR1 is MNHEY and CDR2 is SVGEGT. CDR3: CASSYASSGLPSYEQYF. The CDR3 DNA follows: TGTGCCAGCAGTTACGCGTCTAGCGGGTTGCCCTCCTACGAGCAGTACTTC.

This clonotype was found many times. V gene TRBV4-1 combines with J gene TRBJ1-5, with D tentatively TRBD1 (5 bases). Trimming cost V 4 bases and J 0 bases, with 10 bases left between them. The CDR3 length is 15 residues. Germline lookup yields CDR1 MGHRA and CDR2 YSYEKL. CDR3 sequence (DNA): TGCGCCAGCAGCCCGACGGGGGGTAGCAATCAGCCCCAGCATTTT. As protein: CASSPTGGSNQPQHF.

This clonotype was observed many times. The chain is built from TRBV18 and TRBJ1-2, with 9 nucleotides matching TRBD1. Looked up from germline, CDR1 is KGHSH and CDR2 is LQKENI. V dropped 6 bases and J dropped 0; count of bases not matched to a gene: 2. This CDR3 contains 14 residues. CDR3 DNA: TGTGCCAGCTCGGGGACAGGGACTAACTATGGCTACACCTTC. Translation: CASSGTGTNYGYTF.

The J gene is TRBJ1-1, the V gene TRBV6-5; D unresolved. CDR1 and CDR2 from the germline V gene are MNHEY and SVGAGI. V was shortened by 0 bases and J by 0 bases, with 8 bases between the two germline ends. CDR3 length: 15 residues. CDR3 bases: TGTGCCAGCAGTTACTCGGGTCTAGTGAACACTGAAGCTTTCTTT. Translating gives CASSYSGLVNTEAFF.